The 29 T cell receptor beta chains presented below share a single source sample, sequenced in a study of T cells in Graves' hyperthyroidism and ophthalmopathy. Regions amplified from RNA transcripts were the TCR beta CDR3 regions. HTBI primers were employed in a first-round RT-PCR of the TCR CDR3. TCRdb analysed the multiplex PCR reads with MiXCR anew, one entry per CDR3 protein. The sample lists 600,000 or so distinct CDR3 sequences, about 14% occurring once. Material for sequencing was blood. The receptors here all came from a woman younger than 30 with Graves' ophthalmopathy.

This clonotype has a handful of counts. V gene TRBV15 combines with J gene TRBJ2-1; TRBD1 matches 7 bases. The germline CDR1 and CDR2 sequences are LNHNV and YYDKDF (reference sequence). V trimming: 4 bases; J trimming: 10 bases; junction bases outside the gene matches: 10. The CDR3 is made up of 14 amino acids. Here the CDR3 reads CATSISMRGQEQFF. DNA of the CDR3: TGTGCCACCAGCATTTCGATGAGGGGGCAGGAGCAGTTCTTC.

The V call is TRBV19, the J call TRBJ1-4; D remains ambiguous. CDR3 length equals 15 residues. CDR1 and CDR2 from the germline V gene are LNHDA and SQIVND (reference sequence). The V end was cut by 7 bases, the J end by 0 bases, with 12 bases between. CDR3 in amino acids: CASTEISATNEKLFF. The CDR3 DNA follows: TGTGCCAGTACCGAAATATCTGCAACTAATGAAAAACTGTTTTTT.

In this sample, this clonotype turned up many times. The chain links TRBV27 to TRBJ2-5, with D uncertain. Per the germline V gene, CDR1 is MNHEY and CDR2 is SMNVEV (reference sequence). This CDR3 region has 14 residues. The V end lost 2 bases, the J end lost 4 bases, and 11 bases lay between the germline ends. CDR3 in amino acids: CASSLMGYPETQYF. DNA of the CDR3: TGTGCCAGCAGTTTAATGGGGTACCCAGAGACCCAGTACTTC.

The J gene is TRBJ1-2, the V gene TRBV12-3 or TRBV12-4; D uncertain. The V gene lost 4 bases and the J gene lost 8 bases, with 26 bases spanning the gap. The CDR3 runs 17 residues. The CDR3 DNA reads as TGTGCCAGCAGTTCACTCATCACCGGTTCCGACATGGGAGGCTACACCTTC. Translating it yields CASSSLITGSDMGGYTF.

Many counts were recorded for this clonotype. The chain links TRBV4-3 to TRBJ2-3; 7 positions match TRBD2. This CDR3 is 16 amino acids long. Trimming took 0 bases from V and 5 from J; bases not matched to a gene: 8. Per germline, CDR1 LGHNA and CDR2 YSLEER. CDR3 amino acids: CASSQDFQLAIDTQYF. The CDR3, as DNA: TGCGCCAGCAGCCAAGATTTTCAACTAGCGATAGATACGCAGTATTTT.

This clonotype was detected once. The chain joins TRBV7-9 to TRBJ1-2; D gene unclear. Germline V gene data show CDR1 as SEHNR and CDR2 as FQNEAQ (reference sequence). Trimming removed 5 bases from V and 4 bases from J, with 17 bases in between. This CDR3 comprises 15 residues. CDR3 residues: CASSPLDLTSYGYTF. In DNA form, the CDR3 reads TGTGCCAGCAGCCCCCTGGACTTAACTAGCTATGGCTACACCTTC. Drawing the rest from reference TRBV7-9 and TRBJ1-2, the complete variable domain is DTGVSQNPRHKITKRGQNVTFRCDPISEHNRLYWYRQTLGQGPEFLTYFQNEAQLEKSRLLSDRFSAERPKGSFSTLEIQRTEQGDSAMYLCASSPLDLTSYGYTFGSGTRLTVV.

V gene TRBV3-1 combines with J gene TRBJ1-1; D is possibly TRBD1 (5 bases). V lost 1 base to trimming and J lost 5 bases, with 14 bases between them. The CDR3 covers 15 residues. The V gene's germline CDR1 is LGHDT and CDR2 YNNKEL (reference sequence). The chain's CDR3 is CASSQGVGGRTEAFF. CDR3 nucleotides: TGTGCCAGCAGCCAAGGGGTCGGGGGGAGGACTGAAGCTTTCTTT. The variable domain in full, with the rest retrieved from reference TRBV3-1 and TRBJ1-1, is DTAVSQTPKYLVTQMGNDKSIKCEQNLGHDTMYWYKQDSKKFLKIMFSYNNKELIINETVPNRFSPKSPDKAHLNLHINSLELGDSAVYFCASSQGVGGRTEAFFGQGTRLTVV.

This clonotype showed up many times. CDR3 sequence reads: CAGGPPRGGADNEQFF. CDR3 sequence (DNA): TGTGCCGGTGGACCTCCACGAGGGGGCGCCGACAATGAGCAGTTCTTC. The chain carries TRBV2 and TRBJ2-1, with TRBD1 matching 7 bases. The J segment lost 5 bases and the V segment lost 11 bases, leaving 18 bases of the junction unmatched. Per germline, CDR1 SNHLY and CDR2 FYNNEI. The CDR3 has 16 residues.

With respect to this clonotype: One base away lies a much larger clone, so this may be a sequencing read error. The J gene is TRBJ2-1, the V gene TRBV12-3 or TRBV12-4, with TRBD2 matching 7 bases. The V and J ends lost 5 bases and 9 bases, in that order; junction bases with no gene match: 13. This CDR3 spans 15 amino acids. CDR3 in amino acids: CASSPAGAVAGEQFF. CDR3 DNA sequence: TGTGCCAGCAGTCCCGCGGGAGCTGTTGCTGGTGAGCAGTTCTTC.

This clonotype was found many times. The chain combines TRBV2 with TRBJ1-5; 8 bases line up with TRBD1. With 2 bases clipped from V and 0 bases from J, the junction kept 6 bases outside the gene matches. The CDR3 is made up of 17 amino acids. The germline V gene has CDR1 SNHLY and CDR2 FYNNEI. CDR3 sequence (DNA): TGTGCCAGCAGTGAACGTGGGACAGGTTATAGCAATCAGCCCCAGCATTTT. It yields the protein CASSERGTGYSNQPQHF.

This clonotype came up many times. CDR3 protein: CASSRAPGASTEAFF. The CDR3 DNA follows: TGTGCCAGCAGTCGTGCACCGGGGGCCAGCACTGAAGCTTTCTTT. The chain uses TRBV28 and TRBJ1-1, with D maybe TRBD1 (6 bases). CDR1 is MDHEN and CDR2 is SYDVKM in the germline V gene. CDR3 length: 15 residues. The V end was cut by 5 bases, the J end by 4 bases, with 17 bases between. The full variable domain, in which reference TRBV28 and TRBJ1-1 provide the parts outside the CDR3, is DVKVTQSSRYLVKRTGEKVFLECVQDMDHENMFWYRQDPGLGLRLIYFSYDVKMKEKGDIPEGYSVSREKKERFSLILESASTNQTSMYLCASSRAPGASTEAFFGQGTRLTVV.

This clonotype was seen a few times. This chain links TRBV19 with TRBJ2-1; no firm D call. Germline values: CDR1 LNHDA, CDR2 SQIVND (reference sequence). Deletions cut 5 bases from V and 4 bases from J, with 12 bases between. CDR3 length equals 14 residues. The DNA for the CDR3 is TGTGCCAGTAGTGCCCTTTCGCGATACAATGAGCAGTTCTTC. Protein product: CASSALSRYNEQFF.

This clonotype was seen only a few times. The rearrangement uses TRBV24-1 and TRBJ2-7, with 7 bases fitting TRBD1. The CDR3 consists of 14 residues. Germline CDR1 reads KGHDR; CDR2 reads SFDVKD. J was trimmed by 3 bases and V by 3 bases; bases with no gene match: 4. The CDR3 protein is CATSDPTGDYEQYF. The DNA for the CDR3 is TGTGCCACCAGTGATCCCACAGGGGACTACGAGCAGTACTTC.

This clonotype was observed at least ten times. The V and J genes are TRBV28 and TRBJ2-5, with TRBD1 as a possible D gene (6 bases). This CDR3 comprises 17 residues. Germline V gene sequence: CDR1 MDHEN, CDR2 SYDVKM. V was clipped by 5 bases and J by 2 bases, with 21 bases between them. CDR3 DNA sequence: TGTGCCAGCAGTCCAACTACAGGGTCCCTTATACAAGAGACCCAGTACTTC. It codes for CASSPTTGSLIQETQYF.

Many counts were recorded for this clonotype. The chain is built from TRBV28 and TRBJ2-1; D is possibly TRBD2 (7 bases). This CDR3 comprises 13 residues. V was trimmed by 7 bases and J by 5 bases, leaving 12 bases between them. Germline values: CDR1 MDHEN, CDR2 SYDVKM. CDR3 DNA sequence: TGTGCCAGCATAGAGGGGGGGAACAATGAGCAGTTCTTC. Its translation: CASIEGGNNEQFF.

The chain carries TRBV30 and TRBJ1-2, with D unresolved. The germline V gene has CDR1 GTSNPN and CDR2 SVGIG (reference sequence). The CDR3 extends over 12 amino acids. V dropped 0 bases and J dropped 5 bases, with 7 bases sitting between them. The CDR3 is CAWSVTDYGYTF. Written as DNA, the CDR3 is TGTGCCTGGAGTGTAACAGATTATGGCTACACCTTC. Together with reference TRBV30 and TRBJ1-2, the CDR3 gives the full variable domain: SQTIHQWPATLVQPVGSPLSLECTVEGTSNPNLYWYRQAAGRGLQLLFYSVGIGQISSEVPQNLSASRPQDRQFILSSKKLLLSDSGFYLCAWSVTDYGYTFGSGTRLTVV.

This clonotype was seen repeatedly, ten times or more. The gene calls are TRBV12-3 or TRBV12-4 and TRBJ2-5; unclear D gene. Trimming took off 5 bases at V and 4 bases at J, with 11 bases between the two ends. There are 13 residues in the CDR3. The CDR3 DNA follows: TGTGCCAGCAGTCCCCCCACACGAGAGACCCAGTACTTC. Translation: CASSPPTRETQYF.

This clonotype has ten or more counts. The chain combines TRBV29-1 with TRBJ2-2, with TRBD2 as a possible D gene (6 bases). CDR1 is SQVTM, CDR2 ANQGSEA, per germline. This CDR3 is built from 13 residues. The V end was cut by 7 bases, the J end by 7 bases, with 16 bases between. In nucleotides, the CDR3 is TGCAGCGCAGCCGGGAGCTCAAGCGGGGAGCTGTTTTTT. Encoded protein: CSAAGSSSGELFF.

Many counts were recorded for this clonotype. V gene TRBV2 combines with J gene TRBJ1-1; D is unclear. V was clipped by 6 bases and J by 2 bases, with 13 bases between them. Germline V CDR1 and CDR2: SNHLY, FYNNEI. The CDR3 runs 14 residues. CDR3: CASSVAYSNTEAFF. In DNA form, the CDR3 reads TGTGCCAGCAGCGTAGCTTACTCCAACACTGAAGCTTTCTTT.

This clonotype was seen many times. The J gene is TRBJ1-1, the V gene TRBV10-3; maybe TRBD1 (6 bases). This CDR3 region has 15 residues. Germline CDR1 reads ENHRY; CDR2 reads SYGVKD. V was shortened by 2 bases and J by 1 base, with 11 bases between the two germline ends. This CDR3 reads CAISEPTGRNTEAFF. The DNA for the CDR3 is TGTGCCATCAGTGAGCCCACAGGGCGGAACACTGAAGCTTTCTTT.

This clonotype was picked up a small number of times. This chain links TRBV7-9 with TRBJ2-5, with TRBD2 matching over 13 bases. Germline loops: CDR1 SEHNR, CDR2 FQNEAQ (reference sequence). CDR3 size: 15 residues. V shed 5 bases and J 5 bases; nucleotides not matched to a gene: 5. The CDR3 bases are TGTGCCAGCAGCGGGGGACTAGCGGGACTGGAGACCCAGTACTTC. Translated: CASSGGLAGLETQYF.

The V and J genes are TRBV7-9 and TRBJ1-4; TRBD1 is a possible D gene (6 bases). The length of the CDR3 is 15 residues. V was trimmed by 8 bases and J by 1 base, leaving 14 bases between them. CDR1 and CDR2 (germline): SEHNR, FQNEAQ (reference sequence). DNA of the CDR3: TGTGCCAGCGGGGCCAGGGGTGGAACTAATGAAAAACTGTTTTTT. It codes for CASGARGGTNEKLFF.

This clonotype was found a few times. This chain uses TRBV3-1 with TRBJ1-2, with TRBD1 identical over 7 bases. The trim removed 6 bases at V and 6 bases at J, leaving 13 bases unmatched. The CDR3 sequence is 15 residues long. Germline V gives CDR1 LGHDT, CDR2 YNNKEL (reference sequence). CDR3 amino acids: CASRNLQGLRDGYTF. The CDR3 nucleotides are TGTGCCAGCAGGAATCTACAGGGGCTTAGGGATGGCTACACCTTC.

The chain carries TRBV4-1 and TRBJ2-5; 10 bases align to TRBD2. CDR1 is MGHRA, CDR2 YSYEKL, per germline. CDR3 length equals 15 residues. V gave up 6 bases and J gave up 5 bases; unmatched junction bases: 9. The CDR3 DNA reads as TGCGCCAGCAGGTTTGGACTAGCGGATCGGGAGACCCAGTACTTC. Protein sequence: CASRFGLADRETQYF.

Many counts were recorded for this clonotype. This chain joins TRBV6-1 and TRBJ2-1; D uncertain. V dropped 4 bases and J dropped 9 bases, with 19 bases sitting between them. Germline V gene data show CDR1 as MNHNS and CDR2 as SASEGT. The CDR3 has 15 residues. CDR3 DNA sequence: TGTGCCAGCAGTGGTACCCAAATAAACTTGATTGAGCAGTTCTTC. It translates to CASSGTQINLIEQFF.

This clonotype was recorded many times. J is TRBJ2-3 and V is TRBV12-3 or TRBV12-4; possible D gene TRBD2, 5 bases. V was shortened by 3 bases and J by 2 bases, with 9 bases between the two germline ends. CDR3 size: 14 residues. CDR3 nucleotides: TGTGCCAGCAGTTTTTACGGGAACACAGATACGCAGTATTTT. It translates to CASSFYGNTDTQYF.

This clonotype has only a few counts. The V and J genes are TRBV4-1 and TRBJ2-1, with 12 nucleotides matching TRBD2. Losses at the gene ends were 2 bases for V and 6 bases for J; bases not matched to a gene: 8. Germline values: CDR1 MGHRA, CDR2 YSYEKL. The CDR3 has 17 residues. CDR3 in amino acids: CASSQSGLAGRRNEQFF. The CDR3, as DNA: TGCGCCAGCAGCCAATCGGGACTAGCGGGTCGGCGCAATGAGCAGTTCTTC.

In its sample, this clonotype was seen many times. The chain has TRBV24-1 and TRBJ1-5; 8 bases are shared with TRBD1. The trim removed 5 bases at V and 1 base at J, leaving 9 bases unmatched. The germline CDR1 and CDR2 sequences are KGHDR and SFDVKD. The CDR3 runs to 17 residues. The CDR3, as DNA: TGTGCCACCAGTGCGGCAGGGGGCGTGAGGAGCAATCAGCCCCAGCATTTT. Translation gives CATSAAGGVRSNQPQHF.

At least ten counts were recorded for this clonotype. The chain links TRBV30 to TRBJ1-1, with D unresolved. The V end was cut by 4 bases, the J end by 0 bases, with 9 bases between. The CDR3 is 13 residues long. Per the germline V gene, CDR1 is GTSNPN and CDR2 is SVGIG (reference sequence). For the CDR3, the DNA is TGTGCCTGGACCCCAGTCATGAACACTGAAGCTTTCTTT. Residues: CAWTPVMNTEAFF.